The following is a T cell receptor (beta chain) sequence with its context. This sample is part of a study of T cell changes during pregnancy in multiple sclerosis. Measured with immunoSEQ multiplex PCR; TCRdb has only the in-frame clones, and not every one. The repertoire holds about 73,000 clones, with approximately 92% as singletons. The material sequenced was peripheral blood, taken in the third trimester of pregnancy. The receptor comes from a female donor in good health, enrolled as a control in a pregnancy study.

CDR3 sequence reads: CASRRLAGLVSTDTQYF. For the CDR3, the DNA is TGTGCCAGCAGACGACTAGCGGGGTTAGTCAGCACAGATACGCAGTATTTT. This chain connects TRBV5-6 to TRBJ2-3; 11 bases are a match to TRBD2. V trimming: 5 bases; J trimming: 0 bases; junction bases outside the gene matches: 8. This CDR3 has 17 amino acids. Germline lookup yields CDR1 SGHDT and CDR2 YYEEEE.